In this sample, the clone carrying this T cell receptor (beta chain) turned up many times. Its target is unknown. The sample belongs to a study of spatial heterogeneity in lung cancer. Study conclusions and caveats: Counts of expanded intratumoral alpha and beta TCRs tracked tumor mutation counts.

Time point specified: sample taken at primary tumor resection. Unsorted whole RNA from tumor, nontumor lung or frozen PBMC underwent sequencing. The CDR3 extends over 13 amino acids. Germline V gene data show CDR1 as DFQATT and CDR2 as SNEGSKA (reference sequence). V lost 4 bases and J 8 bases, leaving 14 bases between the germline ends. TCRdb used MiXCR to reprocess the 5' RACE reads, holding one entry per CDR3 protein. The table lists more than 10,000 distinct CDR3 sequences, 4.5% to 6.5% of them singletons. The material was lung tumor tissue, obtained at surgery. V gene TRBV20-1 combines with J gene TRBJ1-4; possible D gene TRBD1, 6 bases. This clonotype was obtained from a male donor with early-stage non-small cell lung cancer. CDR3 in DNA: TGCAGTGCTAAACAGGGTACGGGAGAAAAACTGTTTTTT. Residues: CSAKQGTGEKLFF.